The source of this T cell receptor beta chain is a study of technical replicates of blood from a few donors. The protocol was immunoSEQ multiplex PCR, while the TCRdb copy is restricted to in-frame clones and leaves out a portion. The data show under 50,000 clones, with about 96% seen just once and around 0.35% held by the top ten. Germline values: CDR1 SEHNR, CDR2 FQNEAQ (reference sequence). Trimming pared 3 bases from V and 8 bases from J, leaving 10 bases between. CDR3 length: 12 residues. The TCR comes from a human donor in good health. The chain has TRBV7-9 and TRBJ1-2; maybe TRBD1 (6 bases). Sequencing was performed on T cells isolated from PBMCs. CDR3 in DNA: TGTGCCAGCAGCTTCGGACAGCCCGGCTACACCTTC. This translates into CASSFGQPGYTF.